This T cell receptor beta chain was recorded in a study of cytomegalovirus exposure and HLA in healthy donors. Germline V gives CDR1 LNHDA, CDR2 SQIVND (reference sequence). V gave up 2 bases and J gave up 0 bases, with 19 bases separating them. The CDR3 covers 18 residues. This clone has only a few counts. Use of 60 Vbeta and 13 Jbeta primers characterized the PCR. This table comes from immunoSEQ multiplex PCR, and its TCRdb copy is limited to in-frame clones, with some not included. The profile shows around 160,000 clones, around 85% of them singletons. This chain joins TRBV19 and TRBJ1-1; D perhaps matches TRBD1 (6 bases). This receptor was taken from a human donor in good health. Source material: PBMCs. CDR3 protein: CASSISNPGHIMNTEAFF. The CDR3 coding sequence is TGTGCCAGTAGTATAAGTAATCCGGGACATATAATGAACACTGAAGCTTTCTTT.